This T cell receptor (beta chain) was obtained from a study of T cells after yellow fever vaccination. This clonotype was found many times. Each CDR3 protein is one row after TCRdb ran MiXCR on the 5' RACE reads. The sample has approximately 250,000 distinct CDR3 sequences; approximately 6.7% are singletons. CDR3 length equals 13 residues. With 9 bases removed from V and 8 bases from J, the gap between germline ends came to 16 bases. CDR1 is SGHTA and CDR2 is FQGNSA in the germline V gene. Sequencing was performed on CD4+ T cells sorted from PBMCs, taken on the day of the yellow fever booster vaccination. The sequence came from a man between 25 and 39 years old who received the YFV17D yellow fever vaccine. V and J are TRBV7-2 and TRBJ1-4; D not certain. Here the CDR3 reads CASQTGPWEKLFF. The CDR3 nucleotides are TGTGCCAGTCAGACCGGGCCTTGGGAAAAACTGTTTTTT.